These 21 T cell receptor beta chains were all obtained from the same sample, sequenced in a study of graft-versus-host responses after intestinal transplantation. TCRdb keeps only in-frame clones here, not all; method: immunoSEQ multiplex PCR. The sample carries approximately 77,000 clones, roughly 90% recorded once. This sample comprised PBMCs, obtained 98 days after intestinal transplantation. These receptors were obtained from a human patient who received an intestinal transplant, so some T cells may come from the graft donor.

This sequence joins TRBV28 and TRBJ2-1; 8 bases are shared with TRBD2. The V gene's germline CDR1 is MDHEN and CDR2 SYDVKM. V shed 3 bases and J 8 bases; nucleotides not matched to a gene: 3. The CDR3 is made up of 13 amino acids. In DNA form, the CDR3 reads TGTGCCAGCAGTTTCACGGGAGGGGATGAGCAGTTCTTC. Protein product: CASSFTGGDEQFF.

The chain employs TRBV13 and TRBJ2-7; D is tentatively TRBD1 or TRBD2 (5 bases each). V was shortened by 2 bases and J by 1 base, with 12 bases between the two germline ends. The CDR3 is 15 residues long. Germline lookup yields CDR1 PRHDT and CDR2 FYEKMQ (reference sequence). The CDR3 sequence is CASSLRRDPSYEQYF. The DNA for the CDR3 is TGTGCCAGCAGCTTAAGACGGGACCCTTCCTACGAGCAGTACTTC.

V usage is TRBV4-1 and J usage is TRBJ1-3; 11 nucleotides align to TRBD1. With 1 base clipped from V and 2 bases from J, the junction kept 4 bases outside the gene matches. The CDR3 runs 17 residues. Germline assignment: CDR1 MGHRA and CDR2 YSYEKL. The CDR3 protein is CASSQGTGGATGNTIYF. The CDR3, as DNA: TGCGCCAGCAGCCAAGGGACAGGGGGCGCAACTGGAAACACCATATATTTT.

V and J are TRBV19 and TRBJ1-5; 7 nucleotides match TRBD1. V lost 6 bases, J lost 4 bases, and 9 bases stayed unmatched. The CDR3 runs 15 residues. Looked up from germline, CDR1 is LNHDA and CDR2 is SQIVND (reference sequence). The CDR3 DNA follows: TGTGCCAGTAGCCTCACAGGGGCCCCTAATCAGCCCCAGCATTTT. Its protein product is CASSLTGAPNQPQHF.

The CDR3: CASSYSRSTGELFF. The CDR3 DNA reads TGTGCCAGCAGTTACTCGCGGAGCACCGGGGAGCTGTTTTTT. This chain joins TRBV6-5 and TRBJ2-2; D is uncertain. The CDR3 contains 14 residues. CDR1 and CDR2 (germline): MNHEY, SVGAGI. V was shortened by 0 bases and J by 4 bases, with 6 bases between the two germline ends.

This chain uses TRBV9 with TRBJ2-3; unclear D gene. Germline values: CDR1 SGDLS, CDR2 YYNGEE. V shed 4 bases and J shed 7 bases, with 10 bases lying between them. The CDR3 consists of 12 residues. The CDR3 region is CASSPNDNTQYF. CDR3 DNA sequence: TGTGCCAGCAGCCCGAACGACAATACGCAGTATTTT.

The V gene is TRBV5-8, the J gene TRBJ2-7; D is undetermined. The CDR3 totals 13 residues. Germline loops: CDR1 SGHTS, CDR2 YDEGEE. The germline V and J ends were trimmed by 2 bases and 4 bases, with 10 bases remaining between them. CDR3 sequence reads: CASSFGVWYEQYF. CDR3 DNA sequence: TGTGCCAGCAGCTTCGGAGTTTGGTACGAGCAGTACTTC.

The chain couples TRBV27 to TRBJ2-3; 7 bases map to TRBD2. Germline V gives CDR1 MNHEY, CDR2 SMNVEV (reference sequence). The CDR3 has 15 residues. The junction had 8 bases not matched to a gene; V was cut back by 2 bases and J by 6 bases. The CDR3 loop reads CASSLVASGRDTQYF. Written as DNA, the CDR3 is TGTGCCAGCAGTTTAGTGGCTAGCGGTCGTGATACGCAGTATTTT.

V gene TRBV5-6 combines with J gene TRBJ1-1; unclear D gene. From germline, CDR1 is SGHDT and CDR2 YYEEEE. The CDR3 runs 15 residues. V lost 2 bases to trimming and J lost 0 bases, with 11 bases between them. The CDR3 reads CASSFRTGMNTEAFF. CDR3 DNA sequence: TGTGCCAGCAGCTTCCGGACGGGCATGAACACTGAAGCTTTCTTT.

This chain connects TRBV5-1 to TRBJ2-2, with TRBD1 identical over 8 bases. CDR1 and CDR2 (germline): SGHRS, YFSETQ. The CDR3 covers 14 residues. The J segment lost 6 bases and the V segment lost 3 bases, leaving 4 bases of the junction unmatched. The CDR3, as DNA: TGCGCCAGCAGCTCCGACAGGGGCCCCGGGGAGCTGTTTTTT. Its protein is CASSSDRGPGELFF. Using reference TRBV5-1 and TRBJ2-2 for the parts outside the CDR3, the full variable domain is KAGVTQTPRYLIKTRGQQVTLSCSPISGHRSVSWYQQTPGQGLQFLFEYFSETQRNKGNFPGRFSGRQFSNSRSEMNVSTLELGDSALYLCASSSDRGPGELFFGEGSRLTVL.

V and J are TRBV30 and TRBJ2-7, with 11 nucleotides matching TRBD2. This CDR3 spans 18 amino acids. With 0 bases clipped from V and 4 bases from J, the junction kept 14 bases outside the gene matches. Germline assignment: CDR1 GTSNPN and CDR2 SVGIG (reference sequence). The CDR3 loop reads CAWSVTRTSGSGTYEQYF. CDR3 DNA: TGTGCCTGGAGTGTAACTCGAACTAGCGGGAGTGGAACGTACGAGCAGTACTTC.

The chain carries TRBV4-1 and TRBJ2-7; maybe TRBD1 (6 bases). This CDR3 spans 13 amino acids. Germline CDR1 and CDR2: MGHRA and YSYEKL. Deletions cut 3 bases from V and 3 bases from J, with 9 bases between. As DNA, the CDR3 is TGCGCCAGCAGCCAGACACAGGGCTACGAGCAGTACTTC. Protein: CASSQTQGYEQYF.

The chain couples TRBV6-4 to TRBJ1-5, with 7 bases that match TRBD1. The ends lost 5 bases at V and 4 bases at J; junction bases unmatched: 2. This CDR3 spans 13 amino acids. Germline V gene sequence: CDR1 MRHNA, CDR2 SNTAGT. In DNA form, the CDR3 reads TGTGCCAGCAGTACAGGGGCAAATCAGCCCCAGCATTTT. Translating it yields CASSTGANQPQHF.

This rearrangement joins TRBV5-1 to TRBJ1-3; possibly TRBD1 for D (5 bases). The CDR3 runs to 15 residues. Germline-derived CDR1 and CDR2 are SGHRS and YFSETQ. V was cut by 0 bases and J by 0 bases, with 7 bases left in between. CDR3: CASSLGDVSGNTIYF. The CDR3 DNA is TGCGCCAGCAGCTTGGGGGACGTCTCTGGAAACACCATATATTTT.

The chain couples TRBV18 to TRBJ1-4; 7 nucleotides agree with TRBD1. Unmatched junction bases numbered 9, after V lost 6 bases and J lost 8 bases. Germline CDR1 and CDR2: KGHSH and LQKENI. The CDR3 sequence is 14 residues long. The CDR3: CASSSPDRLEKLFF. In nucleotides, the CDR3 is TGTGCCAGCTCGTCCCCGGACAGGTTGGAAAAACTGTTTTTT.

The CDR3 loop is CASSVTSGIYNEQFF. The CDR3 DNA sequence: TGTGCCAGCAGTGTGACTAGCGGGATTTACAATGAGCAGTTCTTC. This rearrangement joins TRBV27 to TRBJ2-1, with TRBD2 matching over 11 bases. J was trimmed by 4 bases and V by 5 bases; bases with no gene match: 4. In germline, CDR1 is MNHEY, CDR2 SMNVEV (reference sequence). The CDR3 sequence is 15 residues long.

The chain is built from TRBV7-3 and TRBJ2-3; D call uncertain. Germline CDR1 and CDR2: SGHTA and FQGTGA. The CDR3 runs 14 residues. Trimming stripped 2 bases from V and 2 bases from J, with 8 bases between. Here the CDR3 reads CASSLPGFTDTQYF. The CDR3 region has the DNA TGTGCCAGCAGCTTACCAGGATTCACAGATACGCAGTATTTT. Combining the CDR3 with reference TRBV7-3 and TRBJ2-3 gives the whole variable domain GAGVSQTPSNKVTEKGKYVELRCDPISGHTALYWYRQSLGQGPEFLIYFQGTGAADDSGLPNDRFFAVRPEGSVSTLKIQRTERGDSAVYLCASSLPGFTDTQYFGPGTRLTVL.

CDR3 amino acids: CASSLVSESTYEQYF. CDR3 in DNA: TGCGCCAGCAGCTTGGTATCGGAATCAACCTACGAGCAGTACTTC. The chain employs TRBV5-1 and TRBJ2-7; D is unresolved. The germline V gene has CDR1 SGHRS and CDR2 YFSETQ. The CDR3 has 15 amino acids. Trimming shortened V by 0 bases and J by 2 bases, and 12 bases separated the two germline ends. The full variable domain, completed using reference TRBV5-1 and TRBJ2-7, is KAGVTQTPRYLIKTRGQQVTLSCSPISGHRSVSWYQQTPGQGLQFLFEYFSETQRNKGNFPGRFSGRQFSNSRSEMNVSTLELGDSALYLCASSLVSESTYEQYFGPGTRLTVT.

This chain connects TRBV18 to TRBJ2-5, with no clear D. CDR3 size: 13 residues. V was shortened by 3 bases and J by 2 bases, with 7 bases between the two germline ends. CDR1 is KGHSH and CDR2 is LQKENI in the germline V gene. For the CDR3, the DNA is TGTGCCAGCTCACCGGGCGATCAAGAGACCCAGTACTTC. This codes for CASSPGDQETQYF.

This chain links TRBV6-1 with TRBJ1-2; 7 bases match TRBD1. V lost 3 bases, J lost 5 bases, and 15 bases stayed unmatched. This CDR3 is built from 17 residues. Germline CDR1 and CDR2: MNHNS and SASEGT. CDR3 sequence: CASSEVGVAGTAYGYTF. The CDR3, as DNA: TGTGCCAGCAGTGAGGTGGGGGTAGCCGGGACAGCGTATGGCTACACCTTC.

The chain uses TRBV7-2 and TRBJ2-7; TRBD1 might be the D (5 bases). The CDR3 runs 16 residues. Germline V gene data show CDR1 as SGHTA and CDR2 as FQGNSA. V was cut by 1 base and J by 4 bases, with 17 bases left in between. Here the CDR3 DNA reads TGTGCCAGCAGCTTAGAATTGCAGGCAGGGTGGTACGAGCAGTACTTC. Protein sequence: CASSLELQAGWYEQYF.